This T cell receptor beta chain was documented in a study of PD-1 blockade in classical Hodgkin lymphoma. The repertoire was sequenced with immunoSEQ multiplex PCR; TCRdb's copy has only in-frame clones and lacks some. Among approximately 79,000 clones listed, about nine tenths were seen once. Exposure to brentuximab vedotin varied, and each patient had relapsed following autologous stem cell transplantation. The material was peripheral blood mononuclear cells (PBMCs), obtained before the second cycle of nivolumab. This TCR was sampled from a human donor with classical Hodgkin lymphoma.

The CDR3 region has the DNA TGTGCCAGCAGCTTAGTACCCCGGGACAGGGGCTATGGCTACACCTTC. Translating gives CASSLVPRDRGYGYTF. This chain links TRBV11-2 with TRBJ1-2; 10 positions match TRBD1. Germline V gene data show CDR1 as SGHAT and CDR2 as FQNNGV. V shed 1 base, J shed 4 bases, and the junction held 6 bases outside the gene matches. The CDR3 is made up of 16 amino acids.